One sample yielded the 21 T cell receptor beta chains listed below, sequenced in a study of cytomegalovirus exposure and HLA in healthy donors (dated by TCRdb to the late 2010s). The receptor library was made with the immunoSEQ multiplex PCR assay. The multiplex PCR relied on a mix of 60 forward primers for TCR Vbeta segments and 13 reverse primers for TCR Jbeta segments. TCRdb limited this immuneACCESS table to in-frame rearrangements with V and J called. A share of clones is missing; checked studies link under half to unresolved V genes, and the rest is unexplained. For this sample, the table gives around 210,000 clones. Roughly 1.1% of the sample comes from the top ten. The sequenced material came from PBMCs. These receptor sequences come from a girl aged 2 to 10 in good health and CMV-seropositive.

J is TRBJ1-1 and V is TRBV21-1; the table's D gene call, TRBD1, was not cross checked with the DNA. TRBV21-1 is annotated as a pseudogene. The CDR3 length is 15 residues. This chain's CDR3 is CASSPRRGVRTEAFF. The CDR3 DNA follows: TGTGCCAGCAGCCCCCGCAGGGGCGTAAGAACTGAAGCTTTCTTT.

V usage is TRBV7-6 and J usage is TRBJ2-3, with D perhaps TRBD2 (5 bases). The CDR3 has 14 residues. The germline V gene encodes CDR1 SGHVS and CDR2 FNYEAQ. V was pared by 2 bases and J by 3 bases, with 9 bases between. CDR3 loop: CASSLTGITDTQYF. CDR3 sequence (DNA): TGTGCCAGCAGCTTAACCGGGATTACAGATACGCAGTATTTT.

The CDR3 DNA reads as TGCGCCAGCAGCGCCTCGGGACAGGGGAATGAAAAACTGTTTTTT. Its translation: CASSASGQGNEKLFF. This chain links TRBV5-1 with TRBJ1-4; the match to TRBD1 covers 10 bases. V shed 4 bases and J 5 bases; nucleotides not matched to a gene: 5. Per the germline V gene, CDR1 is SGHRS and CDR2 is YFSETQ. This CDR3 has 15 residues.

The chain employs TRBV6-5 and TRBJ2-1; perhaps TRBD2 as D (5 bases). Trimming removed 2 bases at V and 0 bases at J, with 8 bases between. Germline CDR1 is MNHEY and CDR2 is SVGAGI. The CDR3 extends over 15 amino acids. CDR3 nucleotides: TGTGCCAGCAGTTACGAAGGGAGCTCCTACAATGAGCAGTTCTTC. It is translated as CASSYEGSSYNEQFF.

This sequence joins TRBV12-5 and TRBJ2-3, with 10 bases lining up with TRBD2. The germline CDR1 and CDR2 sequences are LGHNT and FRNRAP. V trimming: 3 bases; J trimming: 7 bases; junction bases outside the gene matches: 10. The CDR3 totals 16 residues. Here the CDR3 reads CASGFSQREGAYTQYF. CDR3 coding DNA: TGTGCTAGTGGTTTTTCCCAGCGGGAGGGAGCGTATACGCAGTATTTT.

V is TRBV11-3 and J is TRBJ2-7; D possibly corresponds to TRBD2 (5 bases). Germline V gene lookup returns CDR1 SGHNT and CDR2 YENEEA. Between the trimmed V and J ends, which lost 3 bases and 9 bases, there was a span of 15 bases. This CDR3 is 13 amino acids long. CDR3 amino acids: CASSFGKSDVQYF. Here the CDR3 DNA reads TGTGCCAGCAGCTTCGGGAAGAGCGATGTGCAGTACTTC.

This rearrangement joins TRBV5-8 to TRBJ2-5, with 10 nucleotides matching TRBD2. This CDR3 has 17 amino acids. With 0 bases clipped from V and 4 bases from J, the junction kept 9 bases outside the gene matches. Per germline, CDR1 SGHTS and CDR2 YDEGEE. This CDR3 is CASSLGTSGNLRETQYF. CDR3 sequence (DNA): TGTGCCAGCAGCTTGGGAACTAGCGGGAATCTTAGAGAGACCCAGTACTTC.

This sequence joins TRBV7-2 and TRBJ2-3; weak D call: TRBD2 (6 bases). V was clipped by 1 base and J by 5 bases, with 19 bases between them. CDR1 and CDR2 from the germline V gene are SGHTA and FQGNSA. The CDR3 loop spans 17 amino acids. The chain's CDR3 is CASSLERSGDSGDTQYF. The CDR3 nucleotides are TGTGCCAGCAGCTTAGAACGGTCGGGAGATTCGGGAGATACGCAGTATTTT. Full variable domain (missing parts from reference TRBV7-2 and TRBJ2-3): GAGVSQSPSNKVTEKGKDVELRCDPISGHTALYWYRQSLGQGLEFLIYFQGNSAPDKSGLPSDRFSAERTGGSVSTLTIQRTQQEDSAVYLCASSLERSGDSGDTQYFGPGTRLTVL.

The chain couples TRBV7-9 to TRBJ2-1; D remains ambiguous. The CDR3 consists of 15 residues. The germline V and J ends were trimmed by 5 bases and 0 bases, with 11 bases remaining between them. Germline V gene sequence: CDR1 SEHNR, CDR2 FQNEAQ (reference sequence). The CDR3 here is CASSPIPGSYNEQFF. As DNA, the CDR3 is TGTGCCAGCAGCCCTATTCCCGGCTCCTACAATGAGCAGTTCTTC.

V gene TRBV7-6 combines with J gene TRBJ2-2, with 10 bases that match TRBD1. The germline V gene encodes CDR1 SGHVS and CDR2 FNYEAQ. After removal of 6 bases from V and 4 bases from J, the junction contained 14 bases not matched to a gene. The CDR3 consists of 18 residues. The CDR3 region has the DNA TGTGCCAGCAGTAGGGACAGGGGAAGCCCGTTGGGCACCGGGGAGCTGTTTTTT. It specifies CASSRDRGSPLGTGELFF.

The chain has TRBV15 and TRBJ1-1; D uncertain. Germline V CDR1 and CDR2: LNHNV, YYDKDF (reference sequence). The CDR3 has 15 residues. Trimming pared 0 bases from V and 0 bases from J, leaving 8 bases between. CDR3 loop: CATSRDRALNTEAFF. The CDR3, as DNA: TGTGCCACCAGCAGAGATAGAGCCCTGAACACTGAAGCTTTCTTT.

The chain employs TRBV15 and TRBJ2-7; the match to TRBD2 covers 8 bases. This CDR3 is built from 14 residues. Germline V CDR1 and CDR2: LNHNV, YYDKDF (reference sequence). Trimming cost V 11 bases and J 2 bases; bases outside gene matches: 11. The DNA of the CDR3 is TGTGCCTCGGCCCCTGCGGGAGGAGCCTACGAGCAGTACTTC. As protein: CASAPAGGAYEQYF.

This chain uses TRBV25-1 with TRBJ2-7; D gene unclear. Trimming removed 1 base from V and 7 bases from J, with 5 bases in between. CDR1 is MGHDK, CDR2 SYGVNS, per germline. There are 11 residues in the CDR3. CDR3 in amino acids: CASSESEEQYF. The CDR3 bases are TGTGCCAGCAGTGAATCAGAAGAGCAGTACTTC.

V usage is TRBV7-9 and J usage is TRBJ2-7, with a possible D match to TRBD2 (5 bases). The CDR3 consists of 12 residues. Germline CDR1 SEHNR, CDR2 FQNEAQ (reference sequence). V was cut by 4 bases and J by 4 bases, with 8 bases left in between. The CDR3 coding sequence is TGTGCCAGCAGCTCGGGAATTTACGAGCAGTACTTC. It codes for CASSSGIYEQYF.

The chain links TRBV5-1 to TRBJ1-2; unclear D gene. V was clipped by 0 bases and J by 5 bases, with 11 bases between them. CDR1 SGHRS and CDR2 YFSETQ come from the germline V gene. CDR3 length equals 14 residues. The CDR3 is CASSLAGSQYGYTF. Here the CDR3 DNA reads TGCGCCAGCAGCTTGGCCGGGTCCCAATATGGCTACACCTTC.

V usage is TRBV5-1 and J usage is TRBJ2-7, with TRBD1 matching 7 bases. V gave up 4 bases and J gave up 2 bases; unmatched junction bases: 6. Germline loops: CDR1 SGHRS, CDR2 YFSETQ. The CDR3 contains 14 residues. CDR3 residues: CASSRNRGPYEQYF. CDR3 DNA sequence: TGCGCCAGCAGCCGTAACAGGGGACCCTACGAGCAGTACTTC.

The chain recombines TRBV30 with TRBJ1-1; 7 bases fit TRBD1. The germline V gene encodes CDR1 GTSNPN and CDR2 SVGIG (reference sequence). The ends lost 4 bases at V and 6 bases at J; junction bases unmatched: 11. The CDR3 consists of 14 residues. The CDR3 DNA reads TGTGCCTGGATTAGGAGGGGGCCTGTCGCTGAAGCTTTCTTT. It yields the protein CAWIRRGPVAEAFF.

The V and J genes are TRBV28 and TRBJ1-2; 7 bases agree with TRBD1. The CDR3 sequence is 17 residues long. The trim removed 5 bases at V and 1 base at J, leaving 13 bases unmatched. Germline V gives CDR1 MDHEN, CDR2 SYDVKM. This CDR3 is CASSPRRRTGVNYGYTF. For the CDR3, the DNA is TGTGCCAGCAGTCCCAGAAGAAGGACAGGAGTTAACTATGGCTACACCTTC.

This chain connects TRBV27 to TRBJ1-1; weak D call: TRBD1 (5 bases). CDR3 length equals 15 residues. Germline assignment: CDR1 MNHEY and CDR2 SMNVEV (reference sequence). Trimming took 7 bases from V and 0 from J, leaving 15 bases between them. CDR3: CASTPGKGMNTEAFF. CDR3 nucleotides: TGTGCCAGCACTCCTGGAAAGGGGATGAACACTGAAGCTTTCTTT.

The chain carries TRBV14 and TRBJ2-7, with D perhaps matching TRBD2 (5 bases). Trimming left V 1 base short and J 1 base short, with 17 bases between. There are 17 residues in the CDR3. CDR1 and CDR2 from the germline V gene are SGHDN and FVKESK. This CDR3 is CASSQGHTKRESYEQYF. DNA for the CDR3: TGTGCCAGCAGCCAAGGCCATACCAAGAGGGAGTCCTACGAGCAGTACTTC. Full variable domain (missing parts from reference TRBV14 and TRBJ2-7): EAGVTQFPSHSVIEKGQTVTLRCDPISGHDNLYWYRRVMGKEIKFLLHFVKESKQDESGMPNNRFLAERTGGTYSTLKVQPAELEDSGVYFCASSQGHTKRESYEQYFGPGTRLTVT.

The V gene is TRBV29-1, the J gene TRBJ2-2, with a tentative D call TRBD2 (5 bases). The germline V and J ends were trimmed by 7 bases and 1 base, with 13 bases remaining between them. Germline CDR1 SQVTM, CDR2 ANQGSEA. This CDR3 has 14 amino acids. The CDR3 nucleotides are TGCAGCGCTCCCTCTGGGAGGAACACCGGGGAGCTGTTTTTT. Translating it yields CSAPSGRNTGELFF.